Listed below are T cell receptor beta chains from one sample, sequenced in a study of shared clonotypes between healthy human individuals. Assay: immunoSEQ multiplex PCR; the TCRdb copy retains only in-frame clones and omits some. The sample lists fewer than 200,000 clones, 65% to 80% occurring once. What was sequenced was memory CD4+ T cells sorted from blood. All receptors come from a man between 25 and 39 years old in good health. CDR3s include the opening cysteine and the closing phenylalanine or tryptophan. Each record gives: CDR3 protein, CDR3 DNA, clone size, D gene, J gene, V gene. The D gene is left open where the match is weak. Expanded clones are given a class, and other clones once, few, many or no size at all.

CASSPGLAGGLSGANVLTF,TGTGCCAGCAGCCCCGGACTAGCGGGAGGCCTCTCTGGGGCCAACGTCCTGACTTTC,once,TRBD2,TRBJ2-6,TRBV7-2
CASSLIGLAGVVQYF,TGTGCCAGCAGCCTGATAGGACTAGCGGGAGTAGTTCAGTACTTC,.,TRBD2,TRBJ2-5,TRBV6-1
CASSLQKTGASYEQYF,TGTGCCAGCAGTCTCCAAAAGACAGGGGCCAGCTACGAGCAGTACTTC,.,TRBD1,TRBJ2-7,TRBV28
CASSKDRVGGDTEAFF,TGTGCCAGCTCAAAGGACAGGGTGGGGGGTGACACTGAAGCTTTCTTT,.,TRBD1,TRBJ1-1,TRBV18
CASSPRPGTGATDTQYF,TGTGCCAGCTCACCCCGCCCCGGGACCGGGGCTACAGATACGCAGTATTTT,once,.,TRBJ2-3,TRBV18
CSASVNEQFF,TGCAGTGCCTCAGTCAATGAGCAGTTCTTC,.,.,TRBJ2-1,TRBV20-1
CASSRKSYNEQFF,TGTGCCAGCAGCAGAAAGAGCTACAATGAGCAGTTCTTC,.,.,TRBJ2-1,TRBV6-5
CASSHSSGRGTDTQYF,TGCGCCAGCAGCCACTCCAGCGGGAGGGGGACAGATACGCAGTATTTT,.,TRBD2,TRBJ2-3,TRBV5-1
CARSRTPSEQFF,TGTGCCAGAAGCCGTACCCCATCGGAGCAGTTCTTC,.,.,TRBJ2-1,TRBV5-3
CASFLPQGRNEQYF,TGTGCCAGCTTTCTCCCTCAGGGGCGCAACGAGCAGTACTTC,.,.,TRBJ2-7,TRBV6-1
CASSSGTSGSIEQFF,TGTGCCAGCAGCTCCGGGACTAGCGGGAGTATTGAGCAGTTCTTC,.,TRBD2,TRBJ2-1,TRBV6-4
CASSSRLAGRNEQFF,TGTGCCAGCAGCTCACGACTAGCGGGTCGGAATGAGCAGTTCTTC,.,TRBD2,TRBJ2-1,TRBV5-8
CASSLTIGLAGGPRYNEQFF,TGTGCCAGCAGCTTAACTATAGGACTAGCGGGAGGGCCAAGGTACAATGAGCAGTTCTTC,.,TRBD2,TRBJ2-1,TRBV7-3
CSAEAGVVAFF,TGCAGCGCCGAAGCGGGGGTCGTTGCTTTCTTT,.,.,TRBJ1-1,TRBV29-1
CASSLMSSYEQYF,TGTGCCAGCAGCTTGATGTCTTCCTACGAGCAGTACTTC,few,.,TRBJ2-7,TRBV11-2
CASSYWTGGNSNQPQHF,TGTGCCAGCAGCTATTGGACAGGTGGAAATAGCAATCAGCCCCAGCATTTT,.,TRBD1,TRBJ1-5,TRBV7-9
CASSASGGDSFSYNEQFF,TGCGCCAGCAGCGCCTCTGGTGGGGATAGTTTCTCCTACAATGAGCAGTTCTTC,.,.,TRBJ2-1,TRBV5-1
CASSNRVGEQYF,TGCGCCAGCAGCAACCGGGTCGGCGAGCAGTACTTC,.,.,TRBJ2-7,TRBV5-1
CASSVNIYQPQHF,TGTGCCAGCAGTGTTAACATCTATCAGCCCCAGCATTTT,.,.,TRBJ1-5,TRBV2
CASSFKENPQGKLFF,TGTGCCAGCAGCTTTAAGGAGAACCCGCAAGGGAAACTGTTTTTT,.,.,TRBJ1-4,TRBV5-4
CATSRVLAKPYEQYF,TGTGCCACCAGCAGAGTACTAGCAAAACCATACGAGCAGTACTTC,.,.,TRBJ2-7,TRBV15
CSVDTTSSYEQYF,TGCAGCGTTGACACAACAAGCTCCTACGAGCAGTACTTC,.,.,TRBJ2-7,TRBV29-1
CASSFAGQNTEAFF,TGTGCCAGCAGCTTCGCCGGACAGAACACTGAAGCTTTCTTT,.,.,TRBJ1-1,TRBV7-9
CASSQRDRGSYEQYF,TGTGCCAGCAGCCAACGGGACAGGGGGAGCTACGAGCAGTACTTC,.,TRBD1,TRBJ2-7,TRBV28
CASSPTIARPLKTYSNQPQHF,TGTGCCAGTAGCCCCACGATCGCCAGGCCCTTGAAGACCTATAGCAATCAGCCCCAGCATTTT,.,.,TRBJ1-5,TRBV19
CASSRGHGQRYGYTF,TGTGCCAGCAGCCGCGGACACGGACAGAGGTATGGCTACACCTTC,.,.,TRBJ1-2,TRBV11-2
CASSATQGERGTQYF,TGCGCCAGCAGCGCGACACAGGGTGAAAGGGGGACCCAGTACTTC,.,.,TRBJ2-5,TRBV5-1
CASSPRTGGYEQYF,TGTGCCAGCAGCCCCCGGACAGGGGGCTACGAGCAGTACTTC,.,TRBD1,TRBJ2-7,TRBV11-3
CASSPNRGKETQYF,TGTGCCAGCTCACCAAACAGGGGGAAGGAGACCCAGTACTTC,.,TRBD1,TRBJ2-5,TRBV18
CASSTREGDTDTQYF,TGTGCCAGCAGCACCAGAGAAGGTGACACAGATACGCAGTATTTT,.,.,TRBJ2-3,TRBV21-1
CASRPRLPGADTQYF,TGTGCCAGCAGACCACGACTCCCAGGGGCAGATACGCAGTATTTT,few,.,TRBJ2-3,TRBV7-8
CSVEDPARRGTYNEQFF,TGCAGCGTTGAAGATCCTGCCCGGAGGGGGACCTACAATGAGCAGTTCTTC,many,.,TRBJ2-1,TRBV29-1
CASPTVNTEAFF,TGCGCCAGCCCAACAGTGAACACTGAAGCTTTCTTT,many,.,TRBJ1-1,TRBV10-1
CASSFRLAGDTDTQYF,TGTGCCAGCAGCTTCCGACTAGCGGGAGATACAGATACGCAGTATTTT,.,TRBD2,TRBJ2-3,TRBV7-9
CAVGAAGEETQYF,TGTGCCGTGGGCGCAGCGGGAGAAGAGACCCAGTACTTC,once,TRBD2,TRBJ2-5,TRBV10-3
CASSIRGENEQFF,TGTGCCAGCAGCATTAGGGGGGAGAATGAGCAGTTCTTC,.,.,TRBJ2-1,TRBV27
CASSDYIAGGETQYF,TGTGCCAGCAGTGACTATATAGCGGGAGGAGAGACCCAGTACTTC,.,TRBD2,TRBJ2-5,TRBV2
CASSLYNEQFF,TGTGCCAGCAGTCTTTACAATGAGCAGTTCTTC,.,.,TRBJ2-1,TRBV28
CASSSAQASYEQYF,TGTGCCAGCAGTTCTGCGCAGGCTTCCTACGAGCAGTACTTC,.,.,TRBJ2-7,TRBV6-6
CSVAGTRRGNEQFF,TGCAGCGTTGCCGGGACTAGACGCGGCAATGAGCAGTTCTTC,.,TRBD2,TRBJ2-1,TRBV29-1
CASSERPVQYF,TGTGCCAGCAGTGAACGGCCGGTGCAGTACTTC,medium-sized,.,TRBJ2-7,TRBV2
CASSFQGDPYNEQFF,TGCGCCAGCAGCTTCCAGGGGGACCCCTACAATGAGCAGTTCTTC,.,TRBD1,TRBJ2-1,TRBV5-1
CASSSDTGQPQHF,TGTGCCAGCAGCTCGGATACAGGGCAGCCCCAGCATTTT,.,.,TRBJ1-5,TRBV5-4
CASSLGGGGGGSVHEQYF,TGCGCCAGCAGCTTGGGGGGGGGTGGTGGCGGGAGCGTCCACGAGCAGTACTTC,few,TRBD2,TRBJ2-7,TRBV5-1
CASSGYTPGQGTLNYGYTF,TGTGCCAGCAGTGGATACACACCGGGACAGGGAACTCTTAACTATGGCTACACCTTC,.,TRBD1,TRBJ1-2,TRBV28
CASSVGQGLSNQPQHF,TGTGCCAGCAGTGTTGGGCAGGGCTTGAGCAATCAGCCCCAGCATTTT,.,.,TRBJ1-5,TRBV6-1
CASSVTGLAGFDEQFF,TGTGCCAGCAGCGTAACGGGACTAGCGGGATTTGATGAGCAGTTCTTC,few,TRBD2,TRBJ2-1,TRBV5-5
CASSIRQGAAGELFF,TGTGCCAGTAGTATTCGACAGGGGGCGGCCGGGGAGCTGTTTTTT,once,TRBD1,TRBJ2-2,TRBV19
CASSPVPETGVGYGYTF,TGTGCCAGCTCACCGGTCCCCGAGACAGGGGTCGGCTATGGCTACACCTTC,once,TRBD1,TRBJ1-2,TRBV18
CASSPRFGLRPDTQYF,TGTGCCAGCAGCCCACGCTTCGGCCTCAGGCCAGATACGCAGTATTTT,few,.,TRBJ2-3,TRBV7-2
CASSLLSPGLQFF,TGTGCCAGCAGCTTGTTAAGTCCGGGACTGCAGTTCTTC,.,.,TRBJ2-1,TRBV5-6
CASSLSWDRAETQYF,TGCGCCAGCAGCTTATCATGGGACAGGGCTGAGACCCAGTACTTC,.,TRBD1,TRBJ2-5,TRBV5-1
CSVDHSGKLFF,TGCAGCGTTGATCACTCGGGAAAACTGTTTTTT,.,.,TRBJ1-4,TRBV29-1
CASRPTGATNEKLFF,TGCGCCAGCAGACCCACAGGGGCAACTAATGAAAAACTGTTTTTT,.,TRBD1,TRBJ1-4,TRBV5-1
CASSEQGDYGYTF,TGCGCCAGCAGCGAGCAGGGGGACTATGGCTACACCTTC,few,TRBD1,TRBJ1-2,TRBV5-1
CASSSHRPGGPQHF,TGTGCCAGCAGTTCGCACAGGCCAGGAGGGCCCCAGCATTTT,.,.,TRBJ1-5,TRBV6-5
CASSIEDQPQHF,TGTGCCAGCTCAATCGAAGATCAGCCCCAGCATTTT,.,.,TRBJ1-5,TRBV18
CASRELMNTEAFF,TGTGCCAGCAGGGAATTAATGAACACTGAAGCTTTCTTT,.,.,TRBJ1-1,TRBV6-5
CASTYKGQGAGQPQHF,TGTGCCAGCACATATAAAGGACAGGGGGCTGGACAGCCCCAGCATTTT,.,TRBD1,TRBJ1-5,TRBV19
CASRSSGTGLFTEAFF,TGTGCCAGCAGATCGTCCGGGACAGGTTTATTCACTGAAGCTTTCTTT,.,TRBD1,TRBJ1-1,TRBV5-6